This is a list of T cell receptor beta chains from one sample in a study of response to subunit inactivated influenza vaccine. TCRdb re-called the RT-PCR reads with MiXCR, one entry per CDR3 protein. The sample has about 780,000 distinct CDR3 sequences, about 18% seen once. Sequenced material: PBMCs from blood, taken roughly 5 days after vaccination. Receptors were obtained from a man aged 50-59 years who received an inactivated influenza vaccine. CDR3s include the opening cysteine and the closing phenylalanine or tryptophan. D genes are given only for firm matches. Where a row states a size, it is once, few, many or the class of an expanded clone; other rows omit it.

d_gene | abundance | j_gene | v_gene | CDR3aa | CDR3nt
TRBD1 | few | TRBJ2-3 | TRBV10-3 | CAISDPVGGSFPTDTQYF | TGTGCCATCAGTGACCCGGTAGGGGGCTCCTTCCCCACAGATACGCAGTATTTT
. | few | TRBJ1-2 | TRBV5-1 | CASSLAQAGGYTF | TGCGCCAGCAGCTTGGCCCAGGCCGGGGGCTACACCTTC
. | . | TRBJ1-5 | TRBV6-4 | CARGEPGAQPQHF | TGTGCCAGAGGGGAACCCGGGGCTCAGCCCCAGCATTTT
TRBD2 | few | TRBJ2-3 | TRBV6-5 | CASSYRGVGKLSTDTQYF | TGTGCCAGCAGTTATCGGGGGGTAGGAAAGCTAAGCACAGATACGCAGTATTTT
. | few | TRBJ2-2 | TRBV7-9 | CASSPYTTTGELFF | TGTGCCAGCAGCCCCTACACGACCACCGGGGAGCTGTTTTTT
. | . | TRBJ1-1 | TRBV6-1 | CASSESIRGTEAFF | TGTGCCAGCAGTGAATCGATACGGGGCACTGAAGCTTTCTTT
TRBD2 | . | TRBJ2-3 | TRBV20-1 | CSAPRLAGGSYRTDTQYF | TGCAGTGCCCCCCGGCTAGCGGGGGGGAGTTATCGCACAGATACGCAGTATTTT
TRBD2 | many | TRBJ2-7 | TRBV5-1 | CASSPGLAGAYEQYF | TGTGCCAGCAGCCCCGGACTAGCGGGAGCCTACGAGCAGTACTTC
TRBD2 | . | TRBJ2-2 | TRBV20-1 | CSAYSGSTGELFF | TGCAGTGCCTATAGCGGGAGCACCGGGGAGCTGTTTTTT
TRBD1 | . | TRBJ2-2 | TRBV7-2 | CASSFGTGSGELFF | TGTGCCAGCAGCTTCGGGACAGGGTCCGGGGAGCTGTTTTTT
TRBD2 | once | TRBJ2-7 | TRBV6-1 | CASRKSGSRYEQYF | TGTGCCAGCAGGAAGAGCGGGAGTCGTTACGAGCAGTACTTC
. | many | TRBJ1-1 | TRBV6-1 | CASREQGSANTEAFF | TGTGCCAGCAGAGAACAGGGATCTGCGAACACTGAAGCTTTCTTT
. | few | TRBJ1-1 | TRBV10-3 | CAISEERKNTEAFF | TGTGCCATCAGTGAGGAGAGAAAGAACACTGAAGCTTTCTTT
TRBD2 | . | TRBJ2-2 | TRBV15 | CATSPGRGTSAHTGELFF | TGTGCCACCAGCCCCGGGAGAGGGACTAGCGCCCACACCGGGGAGCTGTTTTTT
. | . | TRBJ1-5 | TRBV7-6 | CASSPGPRGDYGQPQHF | TGTGCCAGCAGCCCCGGACCCCGAGGGGATTACGGTCAGCCCCAGCATTTT
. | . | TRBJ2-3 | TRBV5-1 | CASSPLVRDTQYF | TGCGCCAGCAGCCCCTTGGTTCGAGATACGCAGTATTTT
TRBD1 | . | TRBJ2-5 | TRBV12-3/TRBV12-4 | CASSPTGVVEKTQYF | TGTGCCAGCAGCCCAACAGGGGTCGTTGAAAAGACCCAGTACTTC
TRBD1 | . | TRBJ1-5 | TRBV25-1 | CASSEPGGSNQPQHF | TGTGCCAGCAGTGAACCAGGGGGCAGCAATCAGCCCCAGCATTTT
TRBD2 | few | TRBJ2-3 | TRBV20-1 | CSASRLAGVGGATDTQYF | TGCAGTGCTAGTCGCCTAGCGGGAGTGGGAGGGGCCACAGATACGCAGTATTTT
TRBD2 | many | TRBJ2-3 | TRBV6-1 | CASSKAGGLSSTDTQYF | TGTGCCAGCAGTAAAGCGGGAGGGTTATCTAGCACAGATACGCAGTATTTT
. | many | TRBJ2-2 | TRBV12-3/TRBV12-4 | CASSPLNGAGELFF | TGTGCCAGCAGTCCCCTCAACGGGGCCGGGGAGCTGTTTTTT
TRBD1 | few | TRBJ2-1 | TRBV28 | CASSRQDRSREQFF | TGTGCCAGCAGTAGGCAGGACAGGTCGAGAGAGCAGTTCTTC
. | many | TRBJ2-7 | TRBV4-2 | CASSQRADTYEQYF | TGTGCCAGCAGCCAACGTGCGGATACCTACGAGCAGTACTTC
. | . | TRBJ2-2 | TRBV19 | CASMRQKNTGELFF | TGTGCCAGTATGAGGCAGAAGAACACCGGGGAGCTGTTTTTT
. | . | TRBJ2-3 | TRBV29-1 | CSVASGGTDTQYF | TGCAGCGTGGCAAGCGGCGGGACAGATACGCAGTATTTT
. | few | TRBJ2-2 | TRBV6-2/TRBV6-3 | CASRPQGTNTGELFF | TGTGCCAGCAGACCACAGGGAACGAACACCGGGGAGCTGTTTTTT
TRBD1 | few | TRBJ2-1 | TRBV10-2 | CASQETGVLDEQFF | TGCGCCAGCCAGGAGACAGGGGTTTTGGATGAGCAGTTCTTC
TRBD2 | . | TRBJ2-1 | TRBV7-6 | CASSTRLAGGPREQFF | TGTGCCAGCAGCACCCGACTAGCGGGAGGGCCAAGGGAGCAGTTCTTC
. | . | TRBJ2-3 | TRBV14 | CASSPRAWTQYF | TGTGCCAGCAGCCCTAGGGCGTGGACGCAGTATTTT
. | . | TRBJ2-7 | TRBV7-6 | CASSPRVGTTYEQYF | TGTGCCAGCAGCCCCCGGGTGGGTACAACCTACGAGCAGTACTTC
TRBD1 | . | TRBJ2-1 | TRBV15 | CATSGRTGGSSFYNEQFF | TGTGCCACCAGCGGACGGACAGGGGGATCAAGTTTCTACAATGAGCAGTTCTTC
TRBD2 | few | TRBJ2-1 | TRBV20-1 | CSARNSGEIEQFF | TGCAGTGCTAGGAATAGCGGGGAGATTGAGCAGTTCTTC
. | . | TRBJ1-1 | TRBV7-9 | CASSEGRYEAFF | TGTGCCAGCAGCGAAGGCCGGTATGAAGCTTTCTTT
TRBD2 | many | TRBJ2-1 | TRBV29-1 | CSVAFLAGGNEQFF | TGCAGCGTGGCTTTTTTGGCGGGGGGAAATGAGCAGTTCTTC
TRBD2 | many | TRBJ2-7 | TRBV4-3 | CASSLSGGPSYEQYF | TGCGCCAGCAGCCTAAGCGGGGGTCCCTCCTACGAGCAGTACTTC
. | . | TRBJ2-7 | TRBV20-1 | CSVEGHYEQYF | TGCAGTGTCGAGGGGCACTACGAGCAGTACTTC
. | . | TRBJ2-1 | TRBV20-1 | CSARPLDYNEQFF | TGCAGTGCTAGGCCTCTAGACTACAATGAGCAGTTCTTC
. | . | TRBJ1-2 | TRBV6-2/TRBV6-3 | CASSKRDTFYGYTF | TGTGCCAGCAGCAAGAGGGACACCTTCTATGGCTACACCTTC
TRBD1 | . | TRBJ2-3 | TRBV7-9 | CASSLGQSPPDTQYF | TGTGCCAGCAGCCTGGGACAGAGTCCCCCAGATACGCAGTATTTT
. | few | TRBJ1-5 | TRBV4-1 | CASSQEWRGNQPQHF | TGCGCCAGCAGCCAAGAATGGCGCGGCAATCAGCCCCAGCATTTT
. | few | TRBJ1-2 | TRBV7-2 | CASSLATGTNYGYTF | TGTGCCAGCAGCTTAGCCACGGGGACTAACTATGGCTACACCTTC
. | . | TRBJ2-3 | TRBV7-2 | CASSFTEYTDTQYF | TGTGCCAGCAGCTTTACCGAGTACACAGATACGCAGTATTTT
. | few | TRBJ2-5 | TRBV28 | CASSSGQVGGETQYF | TGTGCCAGCAGTTCAGGACAGGTTGGGGGGGAGACCCAGTACTTC
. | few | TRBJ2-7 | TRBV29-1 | CSVVTSRIPGQQYF | TGCAGCGTCGTCACCAGCAGAATTCCGGGTCAGCAGTACTTC
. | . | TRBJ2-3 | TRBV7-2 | CASSTHRGGDTQYF | TGTGCCAGCAGCACGCATAGGGGGGGAGATACGCAGTATTTT
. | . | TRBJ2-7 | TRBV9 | CASSVGGVGAYEQYF | TGTGCCAGCAGCGTAGGTGGGGTTGGGGCCTACGAGCAGTACTTC
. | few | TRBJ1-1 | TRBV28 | CASSLKQGGAFF | TGTGCCAGCAGTTTAAAGCAGGGTGGAGCTTTCTTT
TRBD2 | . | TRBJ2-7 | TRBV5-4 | CASGKSGIGYEQYF | TGTGCCAGCGGGAAGAGCGGGATCGGGTACGAGCAGTACTTC
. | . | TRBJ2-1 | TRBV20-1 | CSAKTSLGGHEQFF | TGCAGTGCAAAAACCTCGCTAGGTGGGCATGAGCAGTTCTTC
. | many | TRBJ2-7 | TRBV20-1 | CSARVPWGSYEQYF | TGCAGTGCTAGAGTTCCTTGGGGCTCCTACGAGCAGTACTTC
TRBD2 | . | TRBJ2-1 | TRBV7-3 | CASSFGGRGNEQFF | TGTGCCAGCAGCTTTGGCGGGAGAGGGAATGAGCAGTTCTTC
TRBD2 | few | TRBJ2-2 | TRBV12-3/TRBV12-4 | CANTGGWRSGELFF | TGTGCCAACACGGGAGGTTGGAGGAGCGGGGAGCTGTTTTTT